These 11 T cell receptor beta chains were all obtained from the same sample, sequenced in a study of T cell repertoires in cytomegalovirus infection. TCRdb processed the reads anew with MiXCR; each CDR3 protein has one entry. The sample shows 450,000 to 550,000 distinct CDR3 sequences, 15% to 20% of them seen only once. The sample comprised CD8+ T cells from PBMCs. Receptors originate from a human donor in good health (CMV status not recorded). Some clones in this sample may be carry-over from other donors' samples.

Ten or more counts support this clonotype. The chain combines TRBV12-3 or TRBV12-4 with TRBJ2-7; 15 positions match TRBD2. The CDR3 contains 17 residues. The trim removed 1 base at V and 2 bases at J, leaving 3 bases unmatched. CDR3 residues: CASSLGTSGRAPYEQYF. DNA for the CDR3: TGTGCCAGCAGTTTAGGGACTAGCGGGAGGGCCCCCTACGAGCAGTACTTC.

V and J are TRBV20-1 and TRBJ2-2, with 8 bases fitting TRBD2. V lost 0 bases, J lost 4 bases, and 4 bases stayed unmatched. CDR1 DFQATT and CDR2 SNEGSKA come from the germline V gene (reference sequence). The CDR3 consists of 15 residues. The CDR3 DNA is TGCAGTGCTAGAGACCTTAGCGGGGCCACCGGGGAGCTGTTTTTT. Amino acid sequence: CSARDLSGATGELFF.

This clonotype came up a few times. In DNA, the CDR3 is TGTGCCAGCAGTGAAGCCCCGACAGGGGTAAGCTACGAGCAGTACTTC. This codes for CASSEAPTGVSYEQYF. This sequence joins TRBV6-1 and TRBJ2-7; TRBD1 matches 8 bases. Germline V gene data show CDR1 as MNHNS and CDR2 as SASEGT. The CDR3 has 16 residues. The junction had 7 bases not matched to a gene; V was cut back by 0 bases and J by 3 bases.

In its sample, this clonotype was seen many times. This rearrangement joins TRBV7-9 to TRBJ2-5; 8 bases map to TRBD1. This CDR3 contains 15 residues. With V trimmed by 5 bases and J by 5 bases, 10 bases remained unmatched. Germline CDR1 reads SEHNR; CDR2 reads FQNEAQ (reference sequence). Here the CDR3 reads CASSRIQGAGETQYF. The CDR3 DNA reads as TGTGCCAGCAGCAGGATCCAGGGGGCAGGGGAGACCCAGTACTTC.

In DNA form, the CDR3 reads TGTGCCAGTAGCCTAGCGGAGACCTACGAGCAGTACTTC. It encodes CASSLAETYEQYF. The V gene is TRBV19, the J gene TRBJ2-7; 7 bases map to TRBD2. The CDR3 is made up of 13 amino acids. V dropped 6 bases and J dropped 2; count of bases not matched to a gene: 4. Germline values: CDR1 LNHDA, CDR2 SQIVND (reference sequence). Supplemented by reference TRBV19 and TRBJ2-7, the full variable domain reads DGGITQSPKYLFRKEGQNVTLSCEQNLNHDAMYWYRQDPGQGLRLIYYSQIVNDFQKGDIAEGYSVSREKKESFPLTVTSAQKNPTAFYLCASSLAETYEQYFGPGTRLTVT.

This clonotype was seen a few times. The chain combines TRBV28 with TRBJ2-1, with 8 bases identical to TRBD2. V was pared by 7 bases and J by 5 bases, with 10 bases of the junction left unmatched. CDR1 and CDR2 (germline): MDHEN, SYDVKM. The CDR3 spans 15 residues. CDR3 nucleotides: TGTGCCAGCACCTGGAAGCGGGAGACAAACAATGAGCAGTTCTTC. This gives the protein CASTWKRETNNEQFF.

Comment on this clonotype: A much larger clone differs by one base, so this may be a read error. The chain couples TRBV6-2 or TRBV6-3 to TRBJ1-1; the D is unclear. Germline CDR1 MNHEY, CDR2 SVGEGT. This CDR3 has 12 residues. Trimming cost V 2 bases and J 6 bases, with 7 bases left between them. CDR3 DNA: TGTGCCAGCAGTTACGTGAGGGCTGAAGCTTTCTTT. Translating gives CASSYVRAEAFF.

The chain uses TRBV20-1 and TRBJ1-2, with 9 bases lining up with TRBD1. Germline loops: CDR1 DFQATT, CDR2 SNEGSKA (reference sequence). The ends lost 0 bases at V and 8 bases at J; junction bases unmatched: 7. CDR3 size: 14 residues. CDR3 in amino acids: CSARDRDRDKGYTF. In nucleotides, the CDR3 is TGCAGTGCTAGAGACAGGGACAGGGATAAGGGCTACACCTTC.

This clonotype appeared a few times. The chain uses TRBV3-1 and TRBJ1-6; D unclear. Trimming removed 1 base from V and 9 bases from J, with 7 bases in between. Germline V gene lookup returns CDR1 LGHDT and CDR2 YNNKEL (reference sequence). The CDR3 spans 13 residues. CDR3 in amino acids: CASSQGTISPLHF. DNA for the CDR3: TGTGCCAGCAGCCAAGGGACGATTTCACCCCTCCACTTT.

This clonotype occurred many times. The rearrangement uses TRBV6-2 or TRBV6-3 and TRBJ2-1; maybe TRBD1 (5 bases). CDR3 length: 12 residues. The V and J ends lost 5 bases and 10 bases respectively, with 12 bases between them. Germline assignment: CDR1 MNHEY and CDR2 SVGEGT. The CDR3 region is CASSQDKSEQFF. CDR3 DNA: TGTGCCAGCAGTCAGGACAAGTCCGAGCAGTTCTTC.

The rearrangement joins TRBV6-1 to TRBJ1-1; D perhaps matches TRBD1 (6 bases). Trimming took 9 bases from V and 6 from J, leaving 14 bases between them. CDR3 length: 12 residues. Per the germline V gene, CDR1 is MNHNS and CDR2 is SASEGT. CDR3 bases: TGTGCCAGTCATAAAGGGGGGGCTGAAGCTTTCTTT. Protein product: CASHKGGAEAFF.